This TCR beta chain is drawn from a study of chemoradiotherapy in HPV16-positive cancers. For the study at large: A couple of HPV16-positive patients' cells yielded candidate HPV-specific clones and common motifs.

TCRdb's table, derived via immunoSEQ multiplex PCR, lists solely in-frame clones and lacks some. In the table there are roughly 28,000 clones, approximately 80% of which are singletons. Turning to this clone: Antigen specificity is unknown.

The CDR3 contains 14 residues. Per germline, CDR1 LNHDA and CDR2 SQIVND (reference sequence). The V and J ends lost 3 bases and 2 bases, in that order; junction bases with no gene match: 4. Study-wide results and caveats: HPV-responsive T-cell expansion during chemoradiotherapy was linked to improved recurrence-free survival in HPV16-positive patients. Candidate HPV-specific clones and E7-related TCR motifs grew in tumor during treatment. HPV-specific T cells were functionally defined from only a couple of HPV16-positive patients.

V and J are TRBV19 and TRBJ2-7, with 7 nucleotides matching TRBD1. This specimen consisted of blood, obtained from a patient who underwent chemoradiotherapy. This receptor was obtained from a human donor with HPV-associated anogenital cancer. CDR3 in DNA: TGTGCCAGTAGTATTTACAGGGGTACCTACGAGCAGTACTTC. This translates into CASSIYRGTYEQYF.